These T cell receptor beta chains were read from a single sample in a study of blood T cell repertoires in COVID-19. The table came from immunoSEQ multiplex PCR; TCRdb's copy has only in-frame clones and leaves some out. The sample lists around 50,000 clones, about 86% occurring once. Sequenced input: peripheral blood. The receptors were gathered from an older woman with COVID-19, enrolled during active disease. Each CDR3 is given with its conserved first and last residue. The D gene is left open where the match is weak. Not all rows give a size; the values are once, few, many and, for expanded clones, a class.

d_call	j_call	v_call	clone_size	cdr3_aa	cdr3_nt
TRBD1	TRBJ2-7	TRBV19	few	CASRGPGGYEQYF	TGTGCCAGTAGAGGGCCAGGGGGCTACGAGCAGTACTTC
-	TRBJ1-1	TRBV19	-	CASSIRGRFTEAFF	TGTGCCAGTAGTATACGGGGTAGGTTCACTGAAGCTTTCTTT
-	TRBJ1-6	TRBV28	-	CASRGAERNNSPLHF	TGTGCCAGCAGGGGTGCGGAGAGAAATAATTCACCCCTCCACTTT
TRBD2	TRBJ2-2	TRBV7-8	-	CANRGDTGELFF	TGTGCCAACCGGGGGGACACCGGGGAGCTGTTTTTT
TRBD2	TRBJ2-2	TRBV29-1	medium-sized	CSARGLAENTGELFF	TGCAGCGCCAGGGGACTAGCGGAGAACACCGGGGAGCTGTTTTTT
-	TRBJ2-7	TRBV7-3	-	CASSLTGAGANGEQYF	TGTGCCAGCAGCTTAACAGGTGCGGGGGCAAATGGCGAGCAGTACTTC
TRBD1	TRBJ1-2	TRBV5-1	few	CASSLGDRVYGYTF	TGCGCCAGCAGCTTGGGCGACAGGGTTTATGGCTACACCTTC
-	TRBJ2-1	TRBV2	once	CASSLDTNYNEQFF	TGTGCCAGCAGTTTAGACACCAACTACAATGAGCAGTTCTTC
-	TRBJ1-1	TRBV29-1	-	CSGTFPGPEAFF	TGCAGCGGCACCTTTCCAGGTCCTGAAGCTTTCTTT
-	TRBJ2-6	TRBV6-5	-	CASSLYSGANVLTF	TGTGCCAGCAGTCTTTACTCTGGGGCCAACGTCCTGACTTTC
TRBD1	TRBJ2-1	TRBV18	-	CASSNTGDRRNEQFF	TGTGCCAGCTCAAACACAGGGGACCGAAGGAATGAGCAGTTCTTC
-	TRBJ1-5	TRBV30	once	CAWAPGGQPQHF	TGTGCCTGGGCCCCCGGGGGTCAGCCCCAGCATTTT
-	TRBJ2-2	TRBV28	-	CASNYRVGTGELFF	TGTGCCAGCAACTACAGGGTGGGCACCGGGGAGCTGTTTTTT
TRBD1	TRBJ2-3	TRBV27	-	CASSQRTGTYTDTQYF	TGTGCCAGCAGTCAAAGGACAGGGACGTACACAGATACGCAGTATTTT
TRBD1	TRBJ2-7	TRBV28	-	CASSFQGAYEQYF	TGTGCCAGCAGCTTCCAGGGGGCCTACGAGCAGTACTTC
-	TRBJ1-1	TRBV19	once	CASSIREERKAFF	TGTGCCAGTAGTATACGTGAGGAAAGGAAAGCTTTCTTT
-	TRBJ1-5	TRBV7-9	-	CASSYTNQPQHF	TGTGCCAGCAGCTACACAAATCAGCCCCAGCATTTT
TRBD1	TRBJ2-4	TRBV4-1	-	CASSLGTVKNIQYF	TGCGCCAGCAGCCTCGGGACAGTCAAAAACATTCAGTACTTC
TRBD1	TRBJ1-1	TRBV12-3/TRBV12-4	-	CASSRQGTEAFF	TGTGCCAGCAGTCGACAGGGAACTGAAGCTTTCTTT
TRBD1	TRBJ1-2	TRBV6-4	-	CASSASWTGGDNYGYTF	TGTGCCAGCAGTGCCTCCTGGACAGGGGGCGATAACTATGGCTACACCTTC
TRBD2	TRBJ2-1	TRBV10-3	-	CAISEDGGRAYIEQFF	TGTGCCATCAGTGAGGACGGCGGGAGGGCCTATATTGAGCAGTTCTTC
-	TRBJ1-1	TRBV27	-	CASQGQLNTEAFF	TGTGCCAGCCAGGGCCAGTTGAACACTGAAGCTTTCTTT
TRBD1	TRBJ2-7	TRBV11-3	-	CASAGGQVLEQYF	TGTGCCAGCGCCGGGGGACAGGTCCTAGAGCAGTACTTC
TRBD2	TRBJ2-5	TRBV10-2	-	CASKPTSGIPLATQYF	TGCGCCAGCAAGCCGACTAGCGGGATCCCGCTTGCGACCCAGTACTTC
TRBD2	TRBJ2-2	TRBV5-1	-	CASSGTSGRFAGELFF	TGCGCCAGCAGCGGGACTAGCGGGAGATTCGCCGGGGAGCTGTTTTTT
-	TRBJ2-2	TRBV5-1	-	CASSLDRVGAGELFF	TGCGCCAGCAGCTTGGACAGGGTGGGGGCCGGGGAGCTGTTTTTT
-	TRBJ1-2	TRBV10-2	-	CASSDRLYGYTF	TGCGCCAGCAGTGACAGACTCTATGGCTACACCTTC
-	TRBJ2-3	TRBV28	-	CASMPGDRDTQYF	TGTGCCAGCATGCCAGGGGATAGAGATACGCAGTATTTT
-	TRBJ1-2	TRBV28	-	CASSYPRTAGGSGYTF	TGTGCCAGCAGTTATCCCCGCACGGCGGGGGGTAGTGGCTACACCTTC
TRBD2	TRBJ2-7	TRBV25-1	-	CASSLRGTSGRAYEQYF	TGTGCCAGCAGCCTACGCGGGACTAGCGGGAGGGCCTACGAGCAGTACTTC
-	TRBJ1-1	TRBV14	-	CASSQPNTEAFF	TGTGCCAGCAGCCAACCAAACACTGAAGCTTTCTTT
-	TRBJ2-1	TRBV15	-	CATSNPLGGDVSSNEQFF	TGTGCCACCAGCAACCCATTAGGCGGGGACGTATCATCCAACGAGCAGTTCTTC
-	TRBJ1-5	TRBV11-2	-	CASSKNPGENQPQHF	TGTGCCAGCAGCAAAAACCCGGGAGAGAATCAGCCCCAGCATTTT
TRBD1	TRBJ1-1	TRBV2	-	CASSGRRQGKNTEAFF	TGTGCCAGCAGTGGTAGAAGACAGGGGAAGAACACTGAAGCTTTCTTT
-	TRBJ1-1	TRBV9	-	CASSVELSTEAFF	TGTGCCAGCAGCGTAGAACTAAGTACTGAAGCTTTCTTT
TRBD1	TRBJ1-1	TRBV19	-	CASSRRTGNNILNTEAFF	TGTGCCAGTAGTAGACGGACAGGGAACAATATCCTGAACACTGAAGCTTTCTTT
-	TRBJ2-7	TRBV10-3	once	CAISINYEQYF	TGTGCCATCAGTATTAACTACGAGCAGTACTTC
TRBD1	TRBJ1-4	TRBV7-9	-	CASSTAGGRLGKLFF	TGTGCCAGCAGCACCGCAGGGGGTAGGCTGGGAAAACTGTTTTTT
-	TRBJ2-1	TRBV4-1	-	CASSQDPVGSSYNEQFF	TGCGCCAGCAGCCAAGACCCAGTGGGGAGCTCCTACAATGAGCAGTTCTTC
TRBD2	TRBJ2-5	TRBV11-3	many	CASSLRASGSIETQYF	TGTGCCAGCAGCTTAAGGGCTAGCGGGAGTATAGAGACCCAGTACTTC
-	TRBJ2-7	TRBV15	-	CATSRAGTRSYEQYF	TGTGCCACCAGCAGAGCGGGAACTCGATCCTACGAGCAGTACTTC
-	TRBJ2-5	TRBV7-3	-	CASSAELESQTQYF	TGTGCCAGCAGCGCTGAACTAGAATCGCAGACCCAGTACTTC
TRBD2	TRBJ2-3	TRBV11-2	-	CASSLWREGRNTQYF	TGTGCCAGCAGCTTATGGCGGGAGGGCAGAAATACGCAGTATTTT
TRBD1	TRBJ1-6	TRBV9	-	CASSEQGNGNSPLHF	TGTGCCAGCAGCGAACAGGGGAATGGTAATTCACCCCTCCACTTT
-	TRBJ1-1	TRBV14	-	CASSVFRSEAFF	TGTGCCAGCAGTGTATTCAGGTCTGAAGCTTTCTTT
-	TRBJ2-2	TRBV6-5	-	CASSYSSGVGELFF	TGTGCCAGCAGTTACTCTTCGGGGGTCGGGGAGCTGTTTTTT
TRBD1	TRBJ1-5	TRBV28	-	CASSFLQGIYQPQHF	TGTGCCAGCAGTTTTCTACAGGGGATATATCAGCCCCAGCATTTT
-	TRBJ1-5	TRBV30	once	CAWSRGGPQHF	TGTGCCTGGAGTAGGGGAGGCCCCCAGCATTTT
-	TRBJ2-1	TRBV10-3	-	CAISESGQNEQFF	TGTGCCATCAGTGAGTCGGGACAAAATGAGCAGTTCTTC
TRBD1	TRBJ2-3	TRBV11-3	-	CASSPRTGSSDTQYF	TGTGCCAGCAGCCCTCGGACAGGTTCCTCAGATACGCAGTATTTT
-	TRBJ1-5	TRBV5-1	few	CASSPDTGGNQPQHF	TGCGCCAGCAGCCCCGATACAGGAGGCAATCAGCCCCAGCATTTT
-	TRBJ2-7	TRBV11-2	-	CASSFGPGNEQYF	TGTGCCAGCAGCTTCGGTCCGGGGAACGAGCAGTACTTC
TRBD2	TRBJ2-3	TRBV11-3	-	CASSPSGGGTDTQYF	TGTGCCAGCAGCCCTAGCGGAGGGGGCACAGATACGCAGTATTTT
-	TRBJ2-1	TRBV6-5	few	CASFAGSYNEQFF	TGTGCCAGCTTTGCGGGGTCCTACAATGAGCAGTTCTTC
TRBD2	TRBJ2-1	TRBV7-9	once	CASSLVLAGSYNEQFF	TGTGCCAGCAGCTTAGTCCTAGCGGGCTCCTACAATGAGCAGTTCTTC
-	TRBJ1-2	TRBV10-3	-	CAISETGSKGYTF	TGTGCCATCAGTGAAACAGGGAGTAAGGGCTACACCTTC
TRBD1	TRBJ2-7	TRBV6-5	-	CASKGDRGGYEQYF	TGTGCCAGCAAGGGAGACAGGGGAGGATACGAGCAGTACTTC